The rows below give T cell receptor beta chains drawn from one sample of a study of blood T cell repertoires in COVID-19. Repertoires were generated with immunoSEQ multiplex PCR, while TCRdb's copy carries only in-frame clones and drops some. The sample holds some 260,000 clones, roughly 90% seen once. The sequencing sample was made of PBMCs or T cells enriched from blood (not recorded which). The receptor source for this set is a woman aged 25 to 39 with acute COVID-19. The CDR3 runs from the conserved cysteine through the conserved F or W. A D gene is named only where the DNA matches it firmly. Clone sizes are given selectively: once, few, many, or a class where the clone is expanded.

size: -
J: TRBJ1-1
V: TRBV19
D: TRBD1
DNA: TGTGCCAGTGACAGGGGCCTTGACACTGAAGCTTTCTTT
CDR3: CASDRGLDTEAFF

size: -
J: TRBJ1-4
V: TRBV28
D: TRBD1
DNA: TGTGCCAGCAGTTCTCATCGGACAGGGTATGAAAAACTGTTTTTT
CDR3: CASSSHRTGYEKLFF

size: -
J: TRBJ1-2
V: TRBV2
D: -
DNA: TGTGCCAGCAGTGGGCAGGGCCCCCCCTATGGCTACACCTTC
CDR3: CASSGQGPPYGYTF

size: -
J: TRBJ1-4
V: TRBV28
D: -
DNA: TGTGCCAGCAGTACCACGGGAGGACTGTTTTTT
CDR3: CASSTTGGLFF

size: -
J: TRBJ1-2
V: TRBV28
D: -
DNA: TGTGCCAGCAGCGGGGGGGGAGTAAATGGCTACACCTTC
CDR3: CASSGGGVNGYTF

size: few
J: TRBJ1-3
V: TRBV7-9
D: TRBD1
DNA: TGTGCCAGCAGCACATCCGGGACAGGGGCTGGAAACACCATATATTTT
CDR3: CASSTSGTGAGNTIYF

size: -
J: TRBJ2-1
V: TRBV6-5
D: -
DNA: TGTGCCAGCAGTCTAGACAGCCGGTCCTACAATGAGCAGTTCTTC
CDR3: CASSLDSRSYNEQFF

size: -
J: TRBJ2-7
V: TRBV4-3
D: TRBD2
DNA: TGCGCCAGCAGCCAAGACGGGACTAGCGTCTACGAGCAGTACTTC
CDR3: CASSQDGTSVYEQYF

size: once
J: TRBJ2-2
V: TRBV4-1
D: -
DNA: TGCGCCAGCAGCCAAGTCGGGACGGGGGTCTTGAAGCTGTTTTTT
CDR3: CASSQVGTGVLKLFF

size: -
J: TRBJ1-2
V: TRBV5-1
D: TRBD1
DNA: TGCGCCAGCAGCTTGGCCGGGACAGCTAACTATGGCTACACCTTC
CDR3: CASSLAGTANYGYTF

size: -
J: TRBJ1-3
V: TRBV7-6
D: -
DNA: TGTGCCAGCAGCCAAAAGGACAGAGGTATCACCATATATTTT
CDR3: CASSQKDRGITIYF

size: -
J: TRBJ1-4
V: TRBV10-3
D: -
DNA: TGTGCCATCAGGTCTACAGCCACTAATGAAAAACTGTTTTTT
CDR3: CAIRSTATNEKLFF

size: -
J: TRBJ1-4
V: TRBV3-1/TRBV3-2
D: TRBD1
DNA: TGTGCCAGCAGCCAAGCACCACGTGGGACAGGGGGCTCCGAAAAACTGTTTTTT
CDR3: CASSQAPRGTGGSEKLFF

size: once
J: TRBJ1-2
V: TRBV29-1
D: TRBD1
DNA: TGCAGCGTCGCCGGGACAGGAACTACCTATGGCTACACCTTC
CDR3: CSVAGTGTTYGYTF

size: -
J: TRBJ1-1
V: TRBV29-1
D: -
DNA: TGCAGCGTGATACCGGGAGACACTGAAGCTTTCTTT
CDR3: CSVIPGDTEAFF

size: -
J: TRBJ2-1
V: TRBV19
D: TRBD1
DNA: TGTGCCAGGACAGAGGGGGCATACAATGAGCAGTTCTTC
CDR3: CARTEGAYNEQFF

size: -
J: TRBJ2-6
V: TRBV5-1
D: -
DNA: TGCGCCAGCAGCTTGGCTGGGGGAGGATTCTCTGGGGCCAACGTCCTGACTTTC
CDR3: CASSLAGGGFSGANVLTF

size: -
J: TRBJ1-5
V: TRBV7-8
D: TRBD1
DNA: TGTGCCAGCAGCCCGGGACAGGGGGCCTCCAATCAGCCCCAGCATTTT
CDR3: CASSPGQGASNQPQHF

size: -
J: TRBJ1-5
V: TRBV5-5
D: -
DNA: TGTGCCAGCAGCCCCCCAGGGGAAGGTCAGCCCCAGCATTTT
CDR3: CASSPPGEGQPQHF

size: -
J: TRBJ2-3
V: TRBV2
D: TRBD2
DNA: TGTGCCAGCACTACAATGCTGGGACTAGCGGTACCTAGCACAGATACGCAGTATTTT
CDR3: CASTTMLGLAVPSTDTQYF

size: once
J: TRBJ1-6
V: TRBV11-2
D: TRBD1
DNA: TGTGCCAGCAGCGTACTACAGGGGGCATTTTCACCCCTCCACTTT
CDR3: CASSVLQGAFSPLHF

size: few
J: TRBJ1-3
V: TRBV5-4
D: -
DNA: TGTGCCAGCAGCCAAGGCGGAAACTCTGGAAACACCATATATTTT
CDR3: CASSQGGNSGNTIYF

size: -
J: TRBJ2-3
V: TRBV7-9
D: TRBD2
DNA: TGTGCCAGCAGCTTAGGCGCGGGGGGGACAGATACGCAGTATTTT
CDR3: CASSLGAGGTDTQYF

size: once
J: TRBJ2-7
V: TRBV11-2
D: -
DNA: TGTGCCAGCAGCCTCAGGGGTCCCCTCACCTACGAGCAGTACTTC
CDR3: CASSLRGPLTYEQYF

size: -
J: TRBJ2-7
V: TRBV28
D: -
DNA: TGTGCCAGCAGTTGGGCAGGGACCTACGAGCAGTACTTC
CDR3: CASSWAGTYEQYF

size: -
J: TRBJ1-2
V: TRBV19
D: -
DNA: TGTGCCAGTAGTAGTGGACTCCTCTATGGCTACACCTTC
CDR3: CASSSGLLYGYTF

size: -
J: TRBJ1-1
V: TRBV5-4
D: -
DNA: TGTGCCAGCAGCTGGGCGGGGGCCGAAGCTTTCTTT
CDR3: CASSWAGAEAFF